This paragraph covers one T cell receptor (beta chain) sequence. As yet, its antigen is unknown. V was clipped by 7 bases and J by 0 bases, with 11 bases between them. Germline CDR1 reads SGHRS; CDR2 reads YFSETQ. This CDR3 has 14 residues. This entry is derived from a study of graft-versus-host responses after intestinal transplantation. Background on the study: Transplant types were multivisceral, liver-intestinal, or isolated intestinal. Once they had received anti-thymocyte globulin induction, all recipients took tacrolimus and steroids for about 3 years. Points from the study as a whole: Present in recipient marrow, GvH clones included some that appeared first in ileum or blood.

The data were produced by immunoSEQ multiplex PCR, yet TCRdb's version contains in-frame clones alone and is incomplete. Of 100,000 or so clones in the sample, about nine tenths were seen once. Sample: unstimulated CD4+ T cells sorted from spleen or lymph node cells, taken before transplant. The receptor's source is a human donor who was the organ donor for an intestinal transplant. The V call is TRBV5-1, the J call TRBJ1-3, with unresolved D. The CDR3 protein is CASSAGPSGNTIYF. As DNA, the CDR3 is TGCGCCAGCTCCGCAGGCCCCTCTGGAAACACCATATATTTT.